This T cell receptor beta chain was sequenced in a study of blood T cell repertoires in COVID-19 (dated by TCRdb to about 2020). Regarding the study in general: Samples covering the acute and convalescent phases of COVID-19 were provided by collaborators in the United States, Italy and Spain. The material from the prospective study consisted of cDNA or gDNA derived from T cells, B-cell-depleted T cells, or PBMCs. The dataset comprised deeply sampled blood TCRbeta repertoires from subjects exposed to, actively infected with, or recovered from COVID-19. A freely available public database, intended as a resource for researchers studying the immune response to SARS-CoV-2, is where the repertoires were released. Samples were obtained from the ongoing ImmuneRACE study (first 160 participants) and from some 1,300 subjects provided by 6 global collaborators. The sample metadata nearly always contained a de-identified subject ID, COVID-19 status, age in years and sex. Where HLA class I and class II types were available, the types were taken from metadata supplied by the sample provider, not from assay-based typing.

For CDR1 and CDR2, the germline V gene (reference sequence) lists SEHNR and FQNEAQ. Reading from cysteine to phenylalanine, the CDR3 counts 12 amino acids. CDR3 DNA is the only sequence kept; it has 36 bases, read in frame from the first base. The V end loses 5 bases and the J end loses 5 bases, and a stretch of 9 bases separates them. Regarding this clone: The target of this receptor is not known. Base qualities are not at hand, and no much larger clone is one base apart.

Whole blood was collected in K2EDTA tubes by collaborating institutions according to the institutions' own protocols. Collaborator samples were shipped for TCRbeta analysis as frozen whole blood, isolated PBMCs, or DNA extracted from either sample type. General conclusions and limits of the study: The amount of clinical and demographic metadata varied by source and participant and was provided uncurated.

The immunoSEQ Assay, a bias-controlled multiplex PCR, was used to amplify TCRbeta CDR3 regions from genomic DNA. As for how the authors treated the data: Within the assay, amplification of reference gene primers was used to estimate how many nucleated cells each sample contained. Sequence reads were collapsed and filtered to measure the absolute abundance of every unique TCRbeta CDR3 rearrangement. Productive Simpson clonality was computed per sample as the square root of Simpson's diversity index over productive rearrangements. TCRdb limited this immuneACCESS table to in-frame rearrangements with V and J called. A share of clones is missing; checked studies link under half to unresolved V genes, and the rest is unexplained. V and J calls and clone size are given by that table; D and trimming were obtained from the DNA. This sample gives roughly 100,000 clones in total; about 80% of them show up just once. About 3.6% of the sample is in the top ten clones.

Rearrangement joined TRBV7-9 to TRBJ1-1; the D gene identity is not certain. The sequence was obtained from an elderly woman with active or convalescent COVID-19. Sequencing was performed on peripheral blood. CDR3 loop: CASSNGDTEAFF. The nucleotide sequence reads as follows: TGTGCCAGCAGCAACGGGGATACTGAAGCTTTCTTT.